This TCR beta chain was sequenced during a study of T-cell memory formation after mild COVID-19 (dated by TCRdb to the early 2020s). For context, the study as a whole: Most TCR sequence clusters were specific to one of the two donors. In two donors, T-cell clones that expanded and contracted after mild COVID-19 were followed by sequencing TCRalpha and TCRbeta repertoires longitudinally. The cohort comprised two young, previously healthy adult volunteers, one female and one male. General findings and caveats noted by the study authors: The study included only two mild cases, and larger cohorts that include severe cases with pre-infection samples were judged to be necessary. Some responding clones were detected in pre-infection memory, which suggested that pre-existing cross-reactive memory T cells had joined the SARS-CoV-2 response. Clones that contracted from day 15 to 85 showed balanced CD4/CD8 phenotypes, whereas a second wave of clones that expanded from day 15 to 37 leaned towards CD4+. Contracting CD4+ clones were located mainly in the CM and EM memory subsets, whereas CD8+ clones were found to be enriched in EMRA. Whether the second-wave clones peaking on day 37 were SARS-CoV-2 specific was not confirmed.

The reads were generated on an Illumina NovaSeq 6000. TCRalpha and TCRbeta cDNA libraries were built by 5'RACE with constant-segment primers, adding sample barcodes and unique molecular identifiers. RNA was extracted from every sample with Trizol reagent. Libraries were amplified in two PCR steps, with a second sample barcode and Illumina TruSeq adapters added in the second step. Libraries were sequenced on an Illumina NovaSeq with 2 x 150 bp paired-end reads. Per the original workflow: Reads were demultiplexed and collapsed into UMI-guided consensus sequences with migec v1.2.7. Using mixcr v2.1.11, the UMI consensuses were aligned to TRA and TRB V and J templates and assembled into clonotypes. Clonotypes were classified as expanded or contracted when called significant by both edgeR and NoisET, with noise models trained on biological replicates. For edgeR calls, a false discovery rate-adjusted p below 0.01 and a log2 fold-change threshold of 1 were applied. As an exploratory analysis of dynamics, PCA with hierarchical clustering was applied to max-normalized trajectories of the 1000 most abundant clonotypes. The CD4 or CD8 phenotype of responding clones was assigned using the separately sequenced CD4+ and CD8+ repertoires. The public reads were quality trimmed at Q25 with fastp and then assembled into clones with MiXCR by TCRdb, keeping productive beta chains. Rows merge per CDR3 protein into single entries with the most common DNA and genes. The V and J calls reflect TCRdb's pipeline rather than the authors' work. The sample table lists approximately 350,000 distinct CDR3 sequences, approximately 15% of them with a count of one. In total, the top ten clones hold under 25% of the sample.

In the case of this clonotype: What this receptor recognizes is not known. No much larger clone is present one base from it, and per-base qualities are unavailable.

PBMCs were isolated by Ficoll-Paque density gradient centrifugation. This TCR was sampled from a man aged 18 to 30 who had mild COVID-19 (a few samples of this study predate the infection). The sample titles of this study are shuffled in the database, so cell type and time point are left out; the donor was told from shared clones. The sequenced sample consisted of PBMCs or a T cell subset sorted from them (not recorded which).

The CDR3 protein: CASTIDGNSGNTIYF. The sequenced DNA is TGTGCCAGCACCATCGACGGTAACTCTGGAAACACCATATATTTT. Recombination linked TRBV5-4 to TRBJ1-3; the D gene cannot be named for sure. V lost 6 bases and J lost 0 bases; the stretch between them is 13 bases long. Based on the germline V gene (reference sequence), the CDR1 and CDR2 sequences are SGHNT and YYREEE. Taken from cysteine to phenylalanine, the CDR3 has 15 residues. Here the CDR3 DNA is all that survives: 45 bases in frame from base 1.